These T cell receptor beta chains were read from a single sample in a study of blood T cell repertoires in COVID-19. Generated by immunoSEQ multiplex PCR, the TCRdb table keeps only in-frame clones and is missing some. The sample consists of 230,000 or so clones, 70% to 85% of them appearing once. Sequencing input: peripheral blood. The source is a woman in her thirties or forties who had recovered from COVID-19. Both conserved end residues are part of each CDR3. The order of the fields is D gene, clone size, J gene, V gene, CDR3 DNA, CDR3 protein. The D gene is left open where the match is weak. Clone size is not always given. Where it is, it says once, few, many or a class for expanded clones.

d_call: TRBD1
clone_size: -
j_call: TRBJ1-2
v_call: TRBV7-2
cdr3_nt: TGTGCCAGCAGCTTCCGAGGGCAGGGGGTTGGGTATGGCTACACCTTC
cdr3_aa: CASSFRGQGVGYGYTF

d_call: TRBD2
clone_size: -
j_call: TRBJ2-1
v_call: TRBV12-3/TRBV12-4
cdr3_nt: TGTGCCAGCAGCATGGGACTAGCGGGAAATGAGTTCTTC
cdr3_aa: CASSMGLAGNEFF

d_call: -
clone_size: once
j_call: TRBJ2-1
v_call: TRBV25-1
cdr3_nt: TGTGCCAGCCAAGAAAAGGGACATTGGGGGAACAATGAGCAGTTCTTC
cdr3_aa: CASQEKGHWGNNEQFF

d_call: -
clone_size: -
j_call: TRBJ2-7
v_call: TRBV6-6
cdr3_nt: TGTGCCAGCAGTTACCCGGCGACAGACGAGCAGTACTTC
cdr3_aa: CASSYPATDEQYF

d_call: TRBD2
clone_size: -
j_call: TRBJ2-1
v_call: TRBV6-2/TRBV6-3
cdr3_nt: TGTGCCAGCAGTTACGTGGGGGAGGGAGATGAGCAGTTCTTC
cdr3_aa: CASSYVGEGDEQFF

d_call: TRBD1
clone_size: -
j_call: TRBJ1-6
v_call: TRBV5-1
cdr3_nt: TGCGCCAGCAGCTTGAATCCAGGGGGCGAGTCACCCCTCCACTTT
cdr3_aa: CASSLNPGGESPLHF

d_call: TRBD1
clone_size: -
j_call: TRBJ1-4
v_call: TRBV28
cdr3_nt: TGTGCCAGCAGTCCGGGCGGACAGGTCGGGAAACTGTTTTTT
cdr3_aa: CASSPGGQVGKLFF

d_call: -
clone_size: -
j_call: TRBJ1-2
v_call: TRBV5-4
cdr3_nt: TGTGCCAGCAGCATAGATAGCGGGGGTTATGGCTACACCTTC
cdr3_aa: CASSIDSGGYGYTF

d_call: -
clone_size: -
j_call: TRBJ2-5
v_call: TRBV7-2
cdr3_nt: TGTGCCAGCAGCTTTGGGGGGAGGGAGACCCAGTACTTC
cdr3_aa: CASSFGGRETQYF

d_call: -
clone_size: once
j_call: TRBJ1-1
v_call: TRBV6-2/TRBV6-3
cdr3_nt: TGTGCCAGCAGTTACGTCAACCCAGGGTTGGTCGAAGCTTTCTTT
cdr3_aa: CASSYVNPGLVEAFF

d_call: TRBD2
clone_size: -
j_call: TRBJ2-3
v_call: TRBV9
cdr3_nt: TGTGCCAGCAGCGTAGGACTAGCGGGGGATATTAGCACAGATACGCAGTATTTT
cdr3_aa: CASSVGLAGDISTDTQYF

d_call: TRBD1
clone_size: -
j_call: TRBJ2-2
v_call: TRBV4-2
cdr3_nt: TGTGCCAGCAGCCAGCAGGGGGCTTCGTGGGGGGCTAGCGGGGAGCTGTTTTTT
cdr3_aa: CASSQQGASWGASGELFF

d_call: -
clone_size: -
j_call: TRBJ2-1
v_call: TRBV18
cdr3_nt: TGTGCCAGCTCACCGGGGAGCCACGATTACAATGAGCAGTTCTTC
cdr3_aa: CASSPGSHDYNEQFF

d_call: TRBD1
clone_size: -
j_call: TRBJ1-2
v_call: TRBV5-1
cdr3_nt: TGCGCCAGCAGCGCAGAAACAGGGGGCGCTGGGTCCTTTGGCTACACCTTC
cdr3_aa: CASSAETGGAGSFGYTF

d_call: TRBD2
clone_size: -
j_call: TRBJ2-1
v_call: TRBV19
cdr3_nt: TGTGCCAGTAGTATAGGCGGGGGGTTATACAATGAGCAGTTCTTC
cdr3_aa: CASSIGGGLYNEQFF

d_call: -
clone_size: -
j_call: TRBJ2-1
v_call: TRBV6-5
cdr3_nt: TGTGCCAGCAGTTACGCCTCAGACGGGTACAATGAGCAGTTCTTC
cdr3_aa: CASSYASDGYNEQFF

d_call: -
clone_size: -
j_call: TRBJ1-1
v_call: TRBV7-2
cdr3_nt: TGTGCCAGCAGATTGGACAGAAACACTGAAGCTTTCTTT
cdr3_aa: CASRLDRNTEAFF

d_call: -
clone_size: few
j_call: TRBJ1-1
v_call: TRBV6-5
cdr3_nt: TGTGCCAGCAGAAGAGAGGGCCTGTCCACTGAAGCTTTCTTT
cdr3_aa: CASRREGLSTEAFF

d_call: TRBD2
clone_size: few
j_call: TRBJ2-3
v_call: TRBV3-1/TRBV3-2
cdr3_nt: TGTGCCAGCAGCCAAGGACTAGCGGCAGATACGCAGTATTTT
cdr3_aa: CASSQGLAADTQYF

d_call: TRBD1
clone_size: -
j_call: TRBJ1-6
v_call: TRBV10-3
cdr3_nt: TGTGCCATCAGTGAATCGGAGGACAGGGGGCAGAATTCACCCCTCCACTTT
cdr3_aa: CAISESEDRGQNSPLHF

d_call: TRBD1
clone_size: -
j_call: TRBJ1-1
v_call: TRBV7-9
cdr3_nt: TGTGCCAGCAGCTTAGGAGGGGACAGTGGCACTGAAGCTTTCTTT
cdr3_aa: CASSLGGDSGTEAFF

d_call: -
clone_size: -
j_call: TRBJ2-7
v_call: TRBV27
cdr3_nt: TGTGCCAGCAGGAGAGGGGGTAGCCCCTACGAGCAGTACTTC
cdr3_aa: CASRRGGSPYEQYF

d_call: -
clone_size: -
j_call: TRBJ2-6
v_call: TRBV15
cdr3_nt: TGTGCCACCAGCAGAGATTCAGGGTCTGGGGCCAACGTCCTGACTTTC
cdr3_aa: CATSRDSGSGANVLTF

d_call: TRBD2
clone_size: -
j_call: TRBJ2-1
v_call: TRBV30
cdr3_nt: TGTGCCTGGAGTTACCGGGGACTAGCCAGCAATGAGCAGTTCTTC
cdr3_aa: CAWSYRGLASNEQFF

d_call: TRBD1
clone_size: -
j_call: TRBJ2-1
v_call: TRBV27
cdr3_nt: TGTGCCAGCAGCCGCAAGCTACCCGGGACAGGGAGCTACAATGAGCAGTTCTTC
cdr3_aa: CASSRKLPGTGSYNEQFF

d_call: -
clone_size: -
j_call: TRBJ2-2
v_call: TRBV11-2
cdr3_nt: TGTGCCAGCAGCTTAGACGGCAGGGTAAAGCTGTTTTTT
cdr3_aa: CASSLDGRVKLFF

d_call: -
clone_size: once
j_call: TRBJ1-1
v_call: TRBV28
cdr3_nt: TGTGCCAGCAGTCCACCCAATGTTTACGAGACTTTCTTT
cdr3_aa: CASSPPNVYETFF

d_call: -
clone_size: -
j_call: TRBJ2-7
v_call: TRBV30
cdr3_nt: TGTGCCTGGAGTGTCCGCTACGAGCAGTACTTC
cdr3_aa: CAWSVRYEQYF

d_call: TRBD1
clone_size: -
j_call: TRBJ1-5
v_call: TRBV5-8
cdr3_nt: TGTGCCAGCAGCTTGGGGGAACAGGGGGAAAGCAATCAGCCCCAGCATTTT
cdr3_aa: CASSLGEQGESNQPQHF

d_call: TRBD1
clone_size: once
j_call: TRBJ1-1
v_call: TRBV5-5
cdr3_nt: TGTGCCAGCAGCTTGGGACAGGGCCGGAACACTGAAGCTTTCTTT
cdr3_aa: CASSLGQGRNTEAFF

d_call: TRBD1
clone_size: -
j_call: TRBJ1-2
v_call: TRBV7-9
cdr3_nt: TGTGCCAGCAGAAGGCAGGGGGATGGTGGCTACACCTTC
cdr3_aa: CASRRQGDGGYTF

d_call: -
clone_size: -
j_call: TRBJ1-4
v_call: TRBV7-9
cdr3_nt: TGTGCCAGCAGCTATTGGGGGCAGGGAGAGCGGGAAAAACTGTTTTTT
cdr3_aa: CASSYWGQGEREKLFF

d_call: TRBD1
clone_size: -
j_call: TRBJ1-2
v_call: TRBV2
cdr3_nt: TGTGCCAGCGGGGGACAGGGGTATGGCTACACCTTC
cdr3_aa: CASGGQGYGYTF

d_call: -
clone_size: -
j_call: TRBJ2-3
v_call: TRBV30
cdr3_nt: TGTGCCTGGAGTCCCACAGGGTCAGATACGCAGTATTTT
cdr3_aa: CAWSPTGSDTQYF

d_call: TRBD2
clone_size: -
j_call: TRBJ2-7
v_call: TRBV7-3
cdr3_nt: TGTGCCAGCAGCATTAGCGGGGGAGCTGCCTACGAGCAGTACTTC
cdr3_aa: CASSISGGAAYEQYF

d_call: -
clone_size: -
j_call: TRBJ1-3
v_call: TRBV2
cdr3_nt: TGTGCCAGCTCAGGCGTAAGCTCTGGAAACACCATATATTTT
cdr3_aa: CASSGVSSGNTIYF

d_call: TRBD2
clone_size: -
j_call: TRBJ2-7
v_call: TRBV11-2
cdr3_nt: TGTGCCAGCAGCTTAGATACCGGGCTAGCGGGGATCGAGCAGTACTTC
cdr3_aa: CASSLDTGLAGIEQYF

d_call: -
clone_size: -
j_call: TRBJ1-2
v_call: TRBV19
cdr3_nt: TGTGCCAGTAGTATCTTTGCAGGGAACTATGGCTACACCTTC
cdr3_aa: CASSIFAGNYGYTF

d_call: TRBD1
clone_size: -
j_call: TRBJ1-4
v_call: TRBV10-3
cdr3_nt: TGTGCCTCCAGTGAGGGACAGCTAAATGAAAAACTGTTTTTT
cdr3_aa: CASSEGQLNEKLFF

d_call: -
clone_size: -
j_call: TRBJ2-3
v_call: TRBV6-2/TRBV6-3
cdr3_nt: TGTGCCAGCAGCCGTCTCACCCAATGGGCCGATACGCAGTATTTT
cdr3_aa: CASSRLTQWADTQYF

d_call: -
clone_size: few
j_call: TRBJ1-3
v_call: TRBV5-1
cdr3_nt: TGCGCCAGCAGCTTGGGGCCTACAGGGATCTCTGGAAACACCATATATTTT
cdr3_aa: CASSLGPTGISGNTIYF

d_call: TRBD1
clone_size: -
j_call: TRBJ2-6
v_call: TRBV7-2
cdr3_nt: TGTGCCAGCAGTCAAAGGGCCTACAGGGGGCCTGGGGCCAACGTCCTGACTTTC
cdr3_aa: CASSQRAYRGPGANVLTF

d_call: TRBD1
clone_size: -
j_call: TRBJ1-4
v_call: TRBV5-1
cdr3_nt: TGCGCCAGCAGCTTGGAGGGGGGACAGGGGAACGAAAAACTGTTTTTT
cdr3_aa: CASSLEGGQGNEKLFF

d_call: -
clone_size: -
j_call: TRBJ1-1
v_call: TRBV7-2
cdr3_nt: TGTGCCAGCAGCTCCGATACAGGTAGAACTGAAGCTTTCTTT
cdr3_aa: CASSSDTGRTEAFF

d_call: TRBD2
clone_size: -
j_call: TRBJ2-5
v_call: TRBV2
cdr3_nt: TGTGCCGGGCGAGGAGGGACGGGAGGGGAGACCCAGTACTTC
cdr3_aa: CAGRGGTGGETQYF